This T cell receptor (beta chain) was recovered during a study of shared clonotypes between healthy human individuals. For the study at large: The study enrolled a couple of women and a few men aged 18 to 49.

This was a deep-level run. Authors' processing steps: ImmunoSEQ output lacked quality scores and full-length reads, limiting matched filtering. Only in-frame clones appear in the TCRdb table, and some are missing; sequencing was by immunoSEQ multiplex PCR. V and J calls and clone size come straight from that table; D and trimming were deduced from the DNA. The table shows 2.3 million or so clones, with roughly 93% occurring only once. The CDR3 loop spans 15 amino acids. CDR1 MNHNS and CDR2 SASEGT come from the germline V gene. The ends were cut back, 4 bases at V and 4 bases at J, with 16 bases in the middle.

V and J are TRBV6-1 and TRBJ1-2, with D possibly TRBD1 on 6 matching bases. This receptor was identified in a man in his late teens or twenties in good health. Some clones in this sample may be carry-over from other donors' samples. Sample: naive CD4+ T cells from PBMCs. Subset here: CD45RA+ positively selected. The CDR3 loop is CASSVTSKGVYGYTF. Written as DNA, the CDR3 is TGTGCCAGCAGTGTGACATCGAAGGGGGTCTATGGCTACACCTTC.